The clone carrying this T cell receptor beta chain was seen more than once but under ten times. Its antigen is still unknown. Germline V gene data show CDR1 as LNHNV and CDR2 as YYDKDF (reference sequence). The CDR3 spans 12 residues. The V end lost 0 bases, the J end lost 9 bases, and 6 bases lay between the germline ends. This record comes from a study of identical twins. TCRdb ran MiXCR on the 5' RACE reads and lists one entry per CDR3 protein. The sample holds 500,000 to 700,000 distinct CDR3 sequences, around 7.4% seen once. General study findings and limits: Beta out-of-frame twin sharing showed a weaker excess. Partial confounding of zero-insertion analyses by invariant MAIT and iNKT cells was possible.

These data also featured in a second study, about yellow fever vaccine responses in identical twins.

The TCR was taken from a woman aged 18-29 years in good health. The chain links TRBV15 to TRBJ2-1; D is uncertain. The material sequenced was PBMCs. The CDR3 loop is CATSRDSFEQFF. Written as DNA, the CDR3 is TGTGCCACCAGCAGAGATAGTTTTGAGCAGTTCTTC.